A single TCR beta chain is shown here with its context. This clonotype was observed many times. Its antigen is not yet known. No much larger clone exists at a distance of one base, and base qualities are not known. CDR1 MNHEY and CDR2 SVGAGI are derived from the germline V gene. Trimming removed 6 bases from V and 7 bases from J; the gene matches leave 12 bases unexplained. The cysteine opens and the phenylalanine closes a CDR3 of 17 amino acids. Of all the DNA, just the CDR3 is kept, 51 bases in frame from base 1. The sample belongs to a study of read filtering for tumor transcriptome and immune sequencing (dated by TCRdb to about 2020). Looking at the study overall: The cohort was composed of approximately 17 male and 14 female patients, with a mean age of 65.9 years and an age range of about 45 to 90. By revised international staging, roughly eight patients were R-ISS I, 15 to 20 were R-ISS II and about seven were R-ISS III. Whole-transcriptome libraries were prepared with the TruSeq RNA Access Library Prep Kit after DNase treatment. Per sample, about 4 to 10.27 million TCR-region mapped reads were obtained with IR-seq, compared with only roughly 75 to 1,400 with RNA-seq. Using the same bone marrow samples, the study ran both targeted immune repertoire sequencing and bulk whole-transcriptome sequencing and then compared the TCR repertoires from each method. As a main aim, a read-filtering strategy for immune repertoire data was addressed, with the specific question being whether clonotypes supported by a single read should be removed. Broader findings and caveats from the paper: Compared with RNA-seq, IR-seq captured clonotypes at much higher depth and more reliably, and a smaller IR-seq throughput was enough to identify most shared clonotypes. Removing single-read clonotypes increased the correlation between IR-seq and RNA-seq shared clonotype proportions. Single-read clonotypes made up about 80% of clonotypes but only 3% to 4% of total reads in IR-seq, compared with more than 65% of clonotypes and 35% to 45% of reads in RNA-seq. The sorted CD138-negative fraction was composed of a mixed bone marrow immune population rather than of purified T cells.

TCR libraries were constructed from 350 to 400 ng RNA using the Immunoverse kit, and molecular barcoded adaptors covering alpha/delta and beta/gamma chains were employed. TCR library preparation was performed with the same RNA that was used for transcriptome sequencing. An Illumina HiSeq 4000 with 2 x 150 cycles was used to sequence the TCR libraries. The authors' pipeline ran thus. Using MiXCR, which included quality filtering and error correction, TCR reads were aligned to human V, D, J and C references and then assembled into CDR3 clonotypes. The tcR package in R was used to analyze clonotype counts and gene usage diversity. For inspection of raw mapping reads, RNA-seq reads were mapped by STAR aligner version 2.5.3a onto GRCh37 of the human genome. IR-seq fastq files were randomly downsampled with Seqtk 1.3 to test the effect of sequencing depth on detected clonotypes. TCRdb's own reprocessing of the public reads used fastp at Q25 and MiXCR and kept productive beta chains. Each CDR3 protein appears once, grouped with its most common genes and DNA. TCRdb, not the authors, supplied the V and J calls. The sample records some 50,000 distinct CDR3 sequences, approximately 19% of which are singletons. Clones ranked in the top ten supply less than 45% of the sample.

Bone marrow was sampled from every patient at the time of active disease. Isolation of bone marrow mononuclear cells was performed by Ficoll-Hypaque density gradient centrifugation. CD138-negative cells were obtained by negative selection after labeling with CD138 magnetic microbeads on a MACS separator, removing myeloma plasma cells. Flow cytometry on an Attune NxT with CD138 antibodies was used to check the purity of the isolated cells. TRIzol reagent was used to extract total RNA, which was then quantified with a NanoDrop spectrophotometer. For each patient, paired RNA-seq and IR-seq were run on the CD138-negative bone marrow sample from that patient.

This TCR came from a donor aged 40 or over with multiple myeloma. The sequenced material came from a population of CD138-negative cells sorted from bone marrow. The label giving this sample's cell subset or site can be read as: bone marrow mononuclear cells depleted of CD138+ plasma/myeloma cells by negative magnetic selection. The sequence joins TRBV6-5 to TRBJ1-6; TRBD1 lines up with 10 middle nucleotides. The CDR3 is CASRRPPGQGSNSPLHF. In nucleotide form, the sequence is TGTGCCAGCAGACGCCCTCCGGGACAGGGGTCGAATTCACCCCTCCACTTT.